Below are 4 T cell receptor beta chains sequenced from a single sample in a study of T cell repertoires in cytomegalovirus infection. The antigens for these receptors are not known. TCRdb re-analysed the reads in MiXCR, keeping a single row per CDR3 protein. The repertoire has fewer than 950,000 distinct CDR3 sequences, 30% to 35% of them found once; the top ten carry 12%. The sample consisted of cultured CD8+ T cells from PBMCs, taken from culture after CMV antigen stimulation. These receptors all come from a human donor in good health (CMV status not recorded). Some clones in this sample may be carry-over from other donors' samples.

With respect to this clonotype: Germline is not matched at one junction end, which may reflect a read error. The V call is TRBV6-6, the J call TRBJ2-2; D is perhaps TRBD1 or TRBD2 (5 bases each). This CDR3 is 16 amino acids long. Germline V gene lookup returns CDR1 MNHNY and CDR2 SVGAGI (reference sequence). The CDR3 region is CASSHSGPTNTGELFF. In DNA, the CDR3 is TGTGCCAGCAGTCACTCGGGACCGACGAACACCGGGGAGCTGTTTTTT.

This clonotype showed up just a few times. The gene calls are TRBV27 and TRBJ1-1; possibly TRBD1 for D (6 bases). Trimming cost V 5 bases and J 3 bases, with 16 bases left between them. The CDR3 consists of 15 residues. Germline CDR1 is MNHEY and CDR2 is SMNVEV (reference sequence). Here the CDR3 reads CASSNPGEGDTEAFF. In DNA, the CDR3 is TGTGCCAGCAGTAACCCTGGGGAGGGGGACACTGAAGCTTTCTTT.

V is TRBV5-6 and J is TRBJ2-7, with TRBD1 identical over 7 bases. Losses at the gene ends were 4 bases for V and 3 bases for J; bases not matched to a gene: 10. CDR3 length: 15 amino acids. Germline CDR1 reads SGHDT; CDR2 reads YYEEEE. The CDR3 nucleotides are TGTGCCAGCAGCGACGCCGGGACAGAGATCTACGAGCAGTACTTC. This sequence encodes CASSDAGTEIYEQYF.

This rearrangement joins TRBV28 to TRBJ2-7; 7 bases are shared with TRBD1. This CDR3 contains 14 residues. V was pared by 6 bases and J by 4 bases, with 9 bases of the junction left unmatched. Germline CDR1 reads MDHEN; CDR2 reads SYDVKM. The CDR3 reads CASSLDRAPYEQYV. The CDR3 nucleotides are TGTGCCAGCAGCCTTGACAGGGCTCCATACGAGCAGTACGTC.